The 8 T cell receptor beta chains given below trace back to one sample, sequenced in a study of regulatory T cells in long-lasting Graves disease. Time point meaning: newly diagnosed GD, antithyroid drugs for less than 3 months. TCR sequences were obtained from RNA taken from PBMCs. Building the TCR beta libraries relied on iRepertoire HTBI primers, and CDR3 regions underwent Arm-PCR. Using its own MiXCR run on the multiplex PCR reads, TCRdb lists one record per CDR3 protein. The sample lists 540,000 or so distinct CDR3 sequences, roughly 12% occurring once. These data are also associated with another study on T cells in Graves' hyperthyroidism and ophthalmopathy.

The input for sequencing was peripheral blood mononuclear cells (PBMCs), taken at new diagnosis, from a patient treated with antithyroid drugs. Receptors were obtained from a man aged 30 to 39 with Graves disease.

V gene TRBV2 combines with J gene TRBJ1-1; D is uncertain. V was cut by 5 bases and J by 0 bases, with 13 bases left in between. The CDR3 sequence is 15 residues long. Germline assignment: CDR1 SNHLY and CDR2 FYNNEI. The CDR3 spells CASSPPSAMNTEAFF. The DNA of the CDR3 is TGTGCCAGCAGTCCCCCTTCGGCCATGAACACTGAAGCTTTCTTT. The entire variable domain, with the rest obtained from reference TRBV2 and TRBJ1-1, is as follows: EPEVTQTPSHQVTQMGQEVILRCVPISNHLYFYWYRQILGQKVEFLVSFYNNEISEKSEIFDDQFSVERPDGSNFTLKIRSTKLEDSAMYFCASSPPSAMNTEAFFGQGTRLTVV.

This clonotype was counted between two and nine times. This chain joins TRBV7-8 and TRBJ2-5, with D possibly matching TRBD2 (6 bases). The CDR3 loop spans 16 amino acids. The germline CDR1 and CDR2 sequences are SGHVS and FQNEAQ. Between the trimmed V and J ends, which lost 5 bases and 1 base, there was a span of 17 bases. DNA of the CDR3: TGTGCCAGCAGCCAGGGCCTAGCGAAGATCCAAGAGACCCAGTACTTC. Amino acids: CASSQGLAKIQETQYF.

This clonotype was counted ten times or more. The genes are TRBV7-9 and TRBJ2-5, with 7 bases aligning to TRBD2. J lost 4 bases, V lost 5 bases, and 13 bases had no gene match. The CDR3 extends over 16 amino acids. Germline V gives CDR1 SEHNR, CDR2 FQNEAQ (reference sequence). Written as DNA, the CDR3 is TGTGCCAGCAGCACCCGCCGACTAGCAGATGTAGAGACCCAGTACTTC. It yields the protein CASSTRRLADVETQYF.

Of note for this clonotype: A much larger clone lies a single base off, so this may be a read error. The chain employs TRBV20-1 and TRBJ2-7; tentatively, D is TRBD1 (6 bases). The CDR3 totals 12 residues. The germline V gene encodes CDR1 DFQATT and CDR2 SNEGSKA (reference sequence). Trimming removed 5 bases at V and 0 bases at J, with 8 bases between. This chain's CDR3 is CSAHRDSYEQYF. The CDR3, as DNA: TGCAGTGCTCACAGGGACTCCTACGAGCAGTACTTC.

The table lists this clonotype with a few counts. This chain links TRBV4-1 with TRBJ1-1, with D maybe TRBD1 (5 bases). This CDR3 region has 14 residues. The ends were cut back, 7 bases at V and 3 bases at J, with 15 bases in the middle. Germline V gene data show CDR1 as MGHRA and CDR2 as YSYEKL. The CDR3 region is CASKITGGDTEAFF. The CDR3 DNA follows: TGCGCCAGCAAGATCACGGGAGGGGACACTGAAGCTTTCTTT.

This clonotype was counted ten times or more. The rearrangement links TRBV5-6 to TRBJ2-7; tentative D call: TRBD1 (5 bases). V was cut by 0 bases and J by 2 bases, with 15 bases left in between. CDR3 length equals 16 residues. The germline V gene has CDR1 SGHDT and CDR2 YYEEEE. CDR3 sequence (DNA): TGTGCCAGCAGCTTGGAGCGACAGCAGAGCCCCTACGAGCAGTACTTC. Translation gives CASSLERQQSPYEQYF.

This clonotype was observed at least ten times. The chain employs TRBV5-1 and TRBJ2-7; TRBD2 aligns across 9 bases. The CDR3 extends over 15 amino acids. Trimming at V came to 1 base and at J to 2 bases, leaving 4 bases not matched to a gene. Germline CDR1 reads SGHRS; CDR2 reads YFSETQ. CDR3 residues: CASSLSSGSTYEQYF. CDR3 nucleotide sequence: TGCGCCAGCAGCTTGAGTAGCGGGAGTACCTACGAGCAGTACTTC.

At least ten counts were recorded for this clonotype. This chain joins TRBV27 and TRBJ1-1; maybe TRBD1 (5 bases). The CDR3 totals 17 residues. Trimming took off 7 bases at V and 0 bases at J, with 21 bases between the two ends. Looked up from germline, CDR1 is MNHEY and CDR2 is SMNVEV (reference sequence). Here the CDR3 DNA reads TGTGCCAGCAACACAGGCTCAGATCTGGGGATGAACACTGAAGCTTTCTTT. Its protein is CASNTGSDLGMNTEAFF.